These 13 T cell receptor beta chains originate from one sample sequenced in a study of CD8 T cells in ankylosing spondylitis. MiXCR was run by TCRdb on the 5' RACE reads, yielding one entry per CDR3 protein. The data show under 550,000 distinct CDR3 sequences, roughly a quarter seen once. Overall study results and limits: Seemingly characteristic of ankylosing spondylitis blood was a TCR beta motif consisting of under 10 highly homologous variants.

Their antigens remain unidentified. The sample taken for sequencing was blood, either unsorted or a sorted T cell fraction (not recorded which). These receptor sequences come from a male donor with ankylosing spondylitis.

In its sample, this clonotype was seen a few times. The chain is built from TRBV24-1 and TRBJ1-5; TRBD1 matches 8 bases. V lost 4 bases to trimming and J lost 5 bases; unmatched junction nucleotides: 6. This CDR3 spans 15 amino acids. The V gene's germline CDR1 is KGHDR and CDR2 SFDVKD. The CDR3 bases are TGTGCCACCAGTGACTTCGGACAGGGTGATCAGCCCCAGCATTTT. Protein: CATSDFGQGDQPQHF.

V usage is TRBV2 and J usage is TRBJ2-5; TRBD1 is a possible D gene (6 bases). Germline-derived CDR1 and CDR2 are SNHLY and FYNNEI. The CDR3 is 14 residues long. The V gene lost 3 bases and the J gene lost 6 bases, with 14 bases spanning the gap. CDR3 in DNA: TGTGCCAGCAGTGAGGAACAGGGTCGGAAGACCCAGTACTTC. Protein: CASSEEQGRKTQYF.

This chain links TRBV4-2 with TRBJ2-1, with 7 bases identical to TRBD2. The V gene's germline CDR1 is LGHNA and CDR2 YNFKEQ. The length of the CDR3 is 15 residues. V lost 2 bases, J lost 6 bases, and 7 bases stayed unmatched. The CDR3 DNA reads TGTGCCAGCAGCCAACAACGACTAGCTGGCAATGAGCAGTTCTTC. Protein sequence: CASSQQRLAGNEQFF.

This clonotype appeared a few times. The chain has TRBV7-9 and TRBJ1-2; D possibly corresponds to TRBD1 (5 bases). V lost 5 bases to trimming and J lost 5 bases, with 12 bases between them. The CDR3 runs to 13 residues. Germline CDR1 SEHNR, CDR2 FQNEAQ (reference sequence). The CDR3 DNA follows: TGTGCCAGCAGCCCGCGGGGCGGGTATGGCTACACCTTC. It codes for CASSPRGGYGYTF.

The gene calls are TRBV2 and TRBJ1-6; D is undetermined. Germline-derived CDR1 and CDR2 are SNHLY and FYNNEI. V was clipped by 2 bases and J by 7 bases, with 12 bases between them. This CDR3 contains 15 residues. The CDR3 DNA follows: TGTGCCAGCAGTGAATATGGTGGAGGCAATTCACCCCTCCACTTT. It translates to CASSEYGGGNSPLHF.

In this sample, this clonotype turned up a few times. V usage is TRBV5-5 and J usage is TRBJ2-3, with D tentatively TRBD2 (5 bases). The germline V and J ends were trimmed by 0 bases and 4 bases, with 18 bases remaining between them. Germline CDR1 SGHKS, CDR2 YYEKEE (reference sequence). The CDR3 runs to 17 residues. The chain's CDR3 is CASSLDLARKGADTQYF. The DNA of the CDR3 is TGTGCCAGCAGCTTGGACCTAGCCAGAAAGGGTGCAGATACGCAGTATTTT.

This clonotype was counted a single time. This chain links TRBV7-2 with TRBJ2-2, with 9 bases that match TRBD2. CDR3 length: 15 amino acids. CDR1 and CDR2 from the germline V gene are SGHTA and FQGNSA. With V trimmed by 5 bases and J by 4 bases, 5 bases remained unmatched. CDR3 bases: TGTGCCAGCAGCCCGAGCGGGAGGCGCACCGGGGAGCTGTTTTTT. Amino acids: CASSPSGRRTGELFF.

This chain joins TRBV9 and TRBJ2-7; no firm D call. Trimming shortened V by 0 bases and J by 2 bases, and 12 bases separated the two germline ends. The CDR3 runs 15 residues. Germline V lookup: CDR1 SGDLS, CDR2 YYNGEE. The CDR3 DNA sequence: TGTGCCAGCAGCGTAGAACAGAATCATCCCTACGAGCAGTACTTC. This encodes CASSVEQNHPYEQYF.

This clonotype has more than one count but fewer than ten. V and J are TRBV20-1 and TRBJ1-4; D uncertain. Germline values: CDR1 DFQATT, CDR2 SNEGSKA (reference sequence). The CDR3 loop spans 14 amino acids. V was shortened by 3 bases and J by 10 bases, with 18 bases between the two germline ends. This chain's CDR3 is CSASFVLLGGKLFF. CDR3 DNA sequence: TGCAGTGCTAGCTTCGTCCTACTGGGCGGAAAACTGTTTTTT.

Only a few counts were recorded for this clonotype. The gene calls are TRBV5-1 and TRBJ2-2, with D maybe TRBD2 (5 bases). Trimming removed 4 bases at V and 2 bases at J, with 18 bases between. The length of the CDR3 is 17 residues. CDR1 SGHRS and CDR2 YFSETQ come from the germline V gene. The CDR3 region is CASSPTGILGNTGELFF. The CDR3 nucleotides read TGCGCCAGCAGCCCAACCGGGATCCTCGGAAACACCGGGGAGCTGTTTTTT.

This clonotype occurred a few times. The rearrangement joins TRBV5-1 to TRBJ2-5; 10 bases agree with TRBD2. With 4 bases clipped from V and 5 bases from J, the junction kept 8 bases outside the gene matches. CDR1 SGHRS and CDR2 YFSETQ come from the germline V gene. CDR3 size: 15 residues. CDR3 DNA sequence: TGCGCCAGCAGCACCGGGACTAGCGAAATGGAGACCCAGTACTTC. This encodes CASSTGTSEMETQYF.

The V and J genes are TRBV20-1 and TRBJ1-3, with D tentatively TRBD1 (6 bases). Trimming removed 6 bases from V and 0 bases from J, with 12 bases in between. CDR1 is DFQATT and CDR2 is SNEGSKA in the germline V gene (reference sequence). The CDR3 sequence is 14 residues long. The CDR3: CSALSRGSGNTIYF. DNA for the CDR3: TGCAGTGCACTAAGCAGGGGCTCTGGAAACACCATATATTTT.

In its sample, this clonotype was seen many times. The chain is built from TRBV7-9 and TRBJ1-1; D unclear. This CDR3 contains 13 residues. Trimming took off 1 base at V and 5 bases at J, with 8 bases between the two ends. The V gene's germline CDR1 is SEHNR and CDR2 FQNEAQ (reference sequence). CDR3 in DNA: TGTGCCAGCAGCTTAGTCCCGGGAACTGAAGCTTTCTTT. Encoded protein: CASSLVPGTEAFF.